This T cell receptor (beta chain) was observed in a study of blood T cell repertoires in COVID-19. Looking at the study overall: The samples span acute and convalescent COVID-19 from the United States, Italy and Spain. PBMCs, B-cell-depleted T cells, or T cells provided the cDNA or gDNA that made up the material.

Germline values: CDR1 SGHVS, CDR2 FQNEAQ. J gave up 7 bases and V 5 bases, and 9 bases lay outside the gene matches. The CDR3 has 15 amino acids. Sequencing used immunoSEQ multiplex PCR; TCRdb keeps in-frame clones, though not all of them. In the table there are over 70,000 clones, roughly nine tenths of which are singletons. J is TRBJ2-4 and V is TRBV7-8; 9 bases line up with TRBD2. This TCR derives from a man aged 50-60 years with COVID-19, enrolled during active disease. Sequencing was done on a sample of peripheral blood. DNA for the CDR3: TGTGCCAGCAGCAGCCTAGCGGGAACTGGGAACATTCAGTACTTC. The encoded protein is CASSSLAGTGNIQYF.